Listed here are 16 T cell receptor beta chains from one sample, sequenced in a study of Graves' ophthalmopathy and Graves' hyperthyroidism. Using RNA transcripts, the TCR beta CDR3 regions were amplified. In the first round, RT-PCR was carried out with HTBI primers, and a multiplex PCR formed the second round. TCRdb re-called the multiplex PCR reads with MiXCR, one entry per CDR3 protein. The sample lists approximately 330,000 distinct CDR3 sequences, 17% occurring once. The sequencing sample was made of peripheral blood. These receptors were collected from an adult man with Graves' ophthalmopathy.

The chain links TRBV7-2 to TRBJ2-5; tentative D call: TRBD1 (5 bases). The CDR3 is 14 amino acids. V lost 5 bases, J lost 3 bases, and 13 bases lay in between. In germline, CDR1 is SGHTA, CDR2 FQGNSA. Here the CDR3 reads CASSNTGEKETQYF. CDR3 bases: TGTGCCAGCAGCAATACAGGCGAAAAAGAGACCCAGTACTTC.

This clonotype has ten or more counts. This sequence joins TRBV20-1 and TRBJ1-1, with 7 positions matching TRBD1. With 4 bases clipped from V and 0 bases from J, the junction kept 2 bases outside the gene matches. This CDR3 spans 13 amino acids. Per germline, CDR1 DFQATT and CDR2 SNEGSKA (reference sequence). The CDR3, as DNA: TGCAGTGCTACAGGACAGGTGAACACTGAAGCTTTCTTT. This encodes CSATGQVNTEAFF.

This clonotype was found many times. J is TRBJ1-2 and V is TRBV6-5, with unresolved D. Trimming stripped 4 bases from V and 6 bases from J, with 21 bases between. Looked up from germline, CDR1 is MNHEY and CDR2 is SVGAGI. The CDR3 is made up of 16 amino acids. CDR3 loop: CASSSPEGIMIHGYTF. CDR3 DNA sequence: TGTGCCAGCAGTTCGCCGGAGGGTATCATGATTCATGGCTACACCTTC.

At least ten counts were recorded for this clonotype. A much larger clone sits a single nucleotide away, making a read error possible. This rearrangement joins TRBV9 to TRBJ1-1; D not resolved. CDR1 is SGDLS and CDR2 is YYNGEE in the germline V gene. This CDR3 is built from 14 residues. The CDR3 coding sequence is TGTGCCAGCGGCGTGTCCCCCTCGTACACTGAAGCTTTCTTT. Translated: CASGVSPSYTEAFF.

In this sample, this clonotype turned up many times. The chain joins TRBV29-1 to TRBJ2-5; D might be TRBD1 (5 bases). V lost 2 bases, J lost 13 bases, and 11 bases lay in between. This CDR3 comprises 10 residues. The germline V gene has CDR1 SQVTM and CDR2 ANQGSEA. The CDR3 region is CSVEIGARYF. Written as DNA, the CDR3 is TGCAGCGTTGAAATAGGGGCTCGGTACTTC.

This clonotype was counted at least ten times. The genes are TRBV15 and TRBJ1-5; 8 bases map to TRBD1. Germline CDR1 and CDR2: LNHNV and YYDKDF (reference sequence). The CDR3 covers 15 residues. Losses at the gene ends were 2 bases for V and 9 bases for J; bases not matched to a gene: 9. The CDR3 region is CATSRRDRSYTPQHF. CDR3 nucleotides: TGTGCCACCAGCAGAAGGGACAGGAGTTACACGCCCCAGCATTTT.

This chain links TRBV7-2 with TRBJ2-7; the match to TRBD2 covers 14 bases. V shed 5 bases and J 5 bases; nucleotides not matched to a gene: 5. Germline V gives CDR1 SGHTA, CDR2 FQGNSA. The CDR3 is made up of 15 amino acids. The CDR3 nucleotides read TGTGCCAGCAGCCGGGGACTAGCGGGAGCCAACGAGCAGTACTTC. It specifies CASSRGLAGANEQYF. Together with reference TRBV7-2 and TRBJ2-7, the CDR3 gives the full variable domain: GAGVSQSPSNKVTEKGKDVELRCDPISGHTALYWYRQSLGQGLEFLIYFQGNSAPDKSGLPSDRFSAERTGGSVSTLTIQRTQQEDSAVYLCASSRGLAGANEQYFGPGTRLTVT.

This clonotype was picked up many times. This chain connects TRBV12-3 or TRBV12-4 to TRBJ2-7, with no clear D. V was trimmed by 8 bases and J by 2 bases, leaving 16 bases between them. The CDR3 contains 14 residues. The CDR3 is CASLPLTLTYEQYF. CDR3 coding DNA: TGTGCCAGCCTCCCCCTCACGTTGACCTACGAGCAGTACTTC.

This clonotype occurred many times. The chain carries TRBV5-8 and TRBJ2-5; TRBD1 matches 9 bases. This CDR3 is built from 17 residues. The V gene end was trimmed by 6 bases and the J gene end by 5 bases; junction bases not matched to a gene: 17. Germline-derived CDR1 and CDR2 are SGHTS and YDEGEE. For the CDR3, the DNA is TGTGCCAGCAAAGTCCGACAGGGGGGATTTTGGTTGGAGACCCAGTACTTC. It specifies CASKVRQGGFWLETQYF.

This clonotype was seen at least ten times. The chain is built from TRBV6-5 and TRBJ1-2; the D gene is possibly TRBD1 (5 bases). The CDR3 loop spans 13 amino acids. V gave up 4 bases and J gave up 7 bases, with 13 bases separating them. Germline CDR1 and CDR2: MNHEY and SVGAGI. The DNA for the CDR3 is TGTGCCAGCAGTTCGGTGGGGGAAACTGGCTACACCTTC. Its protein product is CASSSVGETGYTF.

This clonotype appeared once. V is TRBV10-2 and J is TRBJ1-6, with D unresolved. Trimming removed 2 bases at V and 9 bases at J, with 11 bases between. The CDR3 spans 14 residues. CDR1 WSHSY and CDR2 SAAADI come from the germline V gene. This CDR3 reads CASSEIVVSSPLHF. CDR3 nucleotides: TGCGCCAGCAGTGAGATCGTCGTGAGTTCACCCCTCCACTTT.

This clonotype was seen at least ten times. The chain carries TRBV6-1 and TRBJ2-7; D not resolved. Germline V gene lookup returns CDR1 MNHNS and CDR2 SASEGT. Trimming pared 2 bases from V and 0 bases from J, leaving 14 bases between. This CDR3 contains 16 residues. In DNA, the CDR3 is TGTGCCAGCAGTGAAATTTCCGTGGTTCGCTCCTACGAGCAGTACTTC. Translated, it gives CASSEISVVRSYEQYF.

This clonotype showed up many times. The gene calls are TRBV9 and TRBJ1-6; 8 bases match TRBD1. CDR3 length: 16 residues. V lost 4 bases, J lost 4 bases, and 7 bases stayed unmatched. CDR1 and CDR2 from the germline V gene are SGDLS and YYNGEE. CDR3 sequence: CASSTSGTGYNSPLHF. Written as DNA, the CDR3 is TGTGCCAGCAGCACCTCGGGGACAGGTTATAATTCACCCCTCCACTTT. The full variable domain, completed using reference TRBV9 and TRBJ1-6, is DSGVTQTPKHLITATGQRVTLRCSPRSGDLSVYWYQQSLDQGLQFLIQYYNGEERAKGNILERFSAQQFPDLHSELNLSSLELGDSALYFCASSTSGTGYNSPLHFGNGTRLTVT.

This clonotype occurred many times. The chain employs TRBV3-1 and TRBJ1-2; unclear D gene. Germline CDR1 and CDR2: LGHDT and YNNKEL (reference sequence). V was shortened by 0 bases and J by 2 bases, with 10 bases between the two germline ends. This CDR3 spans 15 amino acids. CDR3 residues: CASSQEGGSNYGYTF. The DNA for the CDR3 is TGTGCCAGCAGCCAAGAAGGCGGCAGCAACTATGGCTACACCTTC.

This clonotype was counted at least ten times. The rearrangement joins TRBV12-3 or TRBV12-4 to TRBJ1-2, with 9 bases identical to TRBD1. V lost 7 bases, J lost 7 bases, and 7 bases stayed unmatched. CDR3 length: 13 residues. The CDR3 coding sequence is TGTGCCAGCACCAAACAGGGGGCTCTTGGCTACACCTTC. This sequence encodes CASTKQGALGYTF.

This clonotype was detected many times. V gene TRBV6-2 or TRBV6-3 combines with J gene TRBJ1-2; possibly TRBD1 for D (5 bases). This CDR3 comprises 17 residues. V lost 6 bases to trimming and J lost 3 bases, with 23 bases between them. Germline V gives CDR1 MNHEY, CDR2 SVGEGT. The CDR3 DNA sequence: TGTGCCAGCAGCCGAGGGACGACCGGAGGAGTCGACTATGGCTACACCTTC. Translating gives CASSRGTTGGVDYGYTF.